This is a list of T cell receptor beta chains from one sample in a study of blood T cell repertoires in COVID-19. Method: immunoSEQ multiplex PCR; TCRdb's copy keeps in-frame clones and lacks some. The table includes approximately 350,000 clones, roughly 90% detected once. The sequencing input was peripheral blood. The receptors originated from a woman aged 25 to 39 with COVID-19, enrolled during active disease. Both conserved end residues are part of each CDR3. Fields, in order: V gene, J gene, D gene, clone size, CDR3 DNA, CDR3 protein. A D gene is named only where the DNA matches it firmly. Size is omitted from some rows. Given values are once, few, many or a class for expanded clones.

TRBV7-2	TRBJ1-2	NA	once	TGTGCCAGCAGCTTAGGGACACAGAACTATGGCTACACCTTC	CASSLGTQNYGYTF
TRBV6-5	TRBJ1-5	TRBD1	NA	TGTGCCAGCAGCCGAACGACAGGGAACAATCAGCCCCAGCATTTT	CASSRTTGNNQPQHF
TRBV7-9	TRBJ1-2	NA	NA	TGTGCCAGCAGGCGAACGGACAACCAAAACTATGGCTACACCTTC	CASRRTDNQNYGYTF
TRBV6-2/TRBV6-3	TRBJ1-2	NA	NA	TGTGCCAGCAGTTACGAAGGGGCTTTAAGGGAAGGCTACACCTTC	CASSYEGALREGYTF
TRBV9	TRBJ2-1	TRBD2	NA	TGTGCCAGCAGCGTATCTAGCGGGTCAGGCAATGAGCAGTTCTTC	CASSVSSGSGNEQFF
TRBV9	TRBJ2-2	TRBD1	NA	TGTGCCAGCAGCCCCCGTTCGCCGGGACAGGGGGCGAGCACCGGGGAGCTGTTTTTT	CASSPRSPGQGASTGELFF
TRBV7-2	TRBJ1-1	NA	NA	TGTGCCAGCAGCTTAGGAGCCATGGGGGGGGTCACTGAAGCTTTCTTT	CASSLGAMGGVTEAFF
TRBV10-2	TRBJ1-1	NA	NA	TGCGCAACCTTGGGGGGGTTGAACACTGAAGCTTTCTTT	CATLGGLNTEAFF
TRBV10-3	TRBJ2-2	NA	NA	TGTGCCATCAGTGGGGCAGGGCACGACACCGGGGAGCTGTTTTTT	CAISGAGHDTGELFF
TRBV4-3	TRBJ2-1	NA	once	TGCGCCAGCAGCCAAGTGACGGGAGCGGACAATGAGCAGTTCTTC	CASSQVTGADNEQFF
TRBV11-2	TRBJ2-1	NA	NA	TGTGCCAGCAGCTTATCAGGGTACAATGAGCAGTTCTTC	CASSLSGYNEQFF
TRBV27	TRBJ2-7	TRBD2	NA	TGTGCCAGCAGTCCCCGATGGGCGGGGGGGCCATCGTACGAGCAGTACTTC	CASSPRWAGGPSYEQYF
TRBV5-6	TRBJ1-2	NA	NA	TGTGCCAGCAGCTTGCCATCCGACAGCTATGGCTACACCTTC	CASSLPSDSYGYTF
TRBV24-1	TRBJ1-2	NA	NA	TGTGCCACCAGTACGAGATTTTCATCGGTCCCCTATGGCTACACCTTC	CATSTRFSSVPYGYTF
TRBV27	TRBJ2-5	TRBD2	once	TGTGCCAGCAGTCCCCCGGGAGGAGAGACCCAGTACTTC	CASSPPGGETQYF
TRBV6-1	TRBJ2-1	TRBD2	NA	TGTGCCAGCAGTGAGGGACTAGCGGGCTTCAATGAGCAGTTCTTC	CASSEGLAGFNEQFF
TRBV2	TRBJ2-3	TRBD2	NA	TGTGCCAGCAGTGATGGCGGGGGGCCCCATACGCAGTATTTT	CASSDGGGPHTQYF
TRBV4-3	TRBJ2-1	TRBD2	NA	TGCGCCAGCAGCTGGACTAGCGGGGGGTTGACCTACAATGAGCAGTTCTTC	CASSWTSGGLTYNEQFF
TRBV28	TRBJ2-1	TRBD1	NA	TGTGCCAGCAGTTTCCCCCCTATCAAACGGACAGGGAGCTCCTACAATGAGCAGTTCTTC	CASSFPPIKRTGSSYNEQFF
TRBV18	TRBJ1-2	NA	NA	TGTGCCAGCTCACCATCACAGACAGACTCCTATGGCTACACCTTC	CASSPSQTDSYGYTF